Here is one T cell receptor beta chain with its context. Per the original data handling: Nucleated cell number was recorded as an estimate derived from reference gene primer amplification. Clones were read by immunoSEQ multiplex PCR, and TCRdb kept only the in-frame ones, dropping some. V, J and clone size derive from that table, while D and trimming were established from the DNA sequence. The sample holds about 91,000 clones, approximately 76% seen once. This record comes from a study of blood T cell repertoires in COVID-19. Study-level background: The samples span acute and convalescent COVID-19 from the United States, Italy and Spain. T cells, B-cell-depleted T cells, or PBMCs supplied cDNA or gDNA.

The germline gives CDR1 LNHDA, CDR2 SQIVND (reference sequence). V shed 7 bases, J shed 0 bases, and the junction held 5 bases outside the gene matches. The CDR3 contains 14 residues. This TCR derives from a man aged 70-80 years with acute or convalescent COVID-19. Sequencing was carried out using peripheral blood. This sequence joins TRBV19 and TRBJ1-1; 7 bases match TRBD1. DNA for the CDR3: TGTGCCAGTAACGGACAGGCTTTGAACACTGAAGCTTTCTTT. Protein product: CASNGQALNTEAFF.